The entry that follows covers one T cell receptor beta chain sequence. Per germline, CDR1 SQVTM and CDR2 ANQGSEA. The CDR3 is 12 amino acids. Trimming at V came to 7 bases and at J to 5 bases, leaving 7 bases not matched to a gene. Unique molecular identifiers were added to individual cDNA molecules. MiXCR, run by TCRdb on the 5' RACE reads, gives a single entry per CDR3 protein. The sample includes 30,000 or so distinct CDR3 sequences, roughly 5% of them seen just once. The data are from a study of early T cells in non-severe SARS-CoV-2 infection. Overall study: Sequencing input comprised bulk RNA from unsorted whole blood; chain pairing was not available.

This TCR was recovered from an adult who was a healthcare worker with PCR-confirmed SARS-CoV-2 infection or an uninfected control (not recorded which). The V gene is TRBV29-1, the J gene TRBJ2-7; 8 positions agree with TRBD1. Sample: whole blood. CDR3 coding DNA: TGCAGCGGAGGACAGGGCGGCGACGAGCAGTACTTC. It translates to CSGGQGGDEQYF.